One sample yielded the 18 T cell receptor beta chains listed below, sequenced in a study of prognosis after radiotherapy for stage I lung cancer. Two-round multiplex PCR, the amplification method, yielded TCR beta CDR3 from genomic DNA. Gene-specific primers for each TRBV and TRBJ gene drove first-round PCR. Via MiXCR, TCRdb re-called the multiplex PCR reads, giving one row per CDR3 protein. The data show 20,000 to 25,000 distinct CDR3 sequences, with about 40% seen just once and 20% to 25% held by the top ten. Material: PBMCs, obtained before or after stereotactic body radiation therapy (not recorded which). These receptors were collected from a donor aged 50 or older with non-small cell lung cancer.

By its share, this clonotype is medium-sized. The CDR3 nucleotides are TGTGCCACCAGTGACCGGACCGGGACAGGCTATGGCTACACCTTC. It specifies CATSDRTGTGYGYTF. V usage is TRBV24-1 and J usage is TRBJ1-2; the match to TRBD1 covers 8 bases. The CDR3 contains 15 residues. J lost 4 bases, V lost 4 bases, and 7 bases had no gene match. Per germline, CDR1 KGHDR and CDR2 SFDVKD.

With respect to this clonotype: This likely came from a read error, as a far larger clone is one base away. V and J are TRBV20-1 and TRBJ2-7, with TRBD1 as a possible D gene (5 bases). V lost 6 bases and J 7 bases, leaving 16 bases between the germline ends. In germline, CDR1 is DFQATT, CDR2 SNEGSKA (reference sequence). CDR3 size: 12 residues. CDR3 residues: CSAQGLRGEQYF. CDR3 nucleotides: TGCAGTGCCCAAGGTTTAAGGGGTGAGCAGTACTTC.

This clonotype was observed many times. V usage is TRBV27 and J usage is TRBJ2-7, with D possibly called TRBD1 or TRBD2 (5 bases each). The CDR3 length is 13 residues. Germline CDR1 MNHEY, CDR2 SMNVEV (reference sequence). The V end lost 2 bases, the J end lost 4 bases, and 9 bases lay between the germline ends. The CDR3 loop is CASSLRGEYEQYF. As DNA, the CDR3 is TGTGCCAGCAGTTTAAGGGGAGAGTACGAGCAGTACTTC.

The chain has TRBV6-2 or TRBV6-3 and TRBJ2-2; 7 bases agree with TRBD1. V gave up 5 bases and J gave up 6 bases; unmatched junction bases: 6. Germline V gives CDR1 MNHEY, CDR2 SVGEGT. The CDR3 extends over 14 amino acids. The CDR3 DNA reads TGTGCCAGCAGTGTAGAACAGGGGTCCGGGGAGCTGTTTTTT. Translation gives CASSVEQGSGELFF.

This clonotype was counted many times. In nucleotides, the CDR3 is TGTGCCTGGAGCTCCTCTCGGACTAGCTCCAGCACAGATACGCAGTATTTT. The encoded protein is CAWSSSRTSSSTDTQYF. The chain is built from TRBV30 and TRBJ2-3; 8 bases fit TRBD2. V shed 3 bases, J shed 0 bases, and the junction held 11 bases outside the gene matches. There are 17 residues in the CDR3. The germline gives CDR1 GTSNPN, CDR2 SVGIG (reference sequence).

The CDR3 DNA sequence: TGCAGTGCTAGAGCCAGAGGGAAAGCGAATCAGCCCCAGCATTTT. Its protein product is CSARARGKANQPQHF. The V gene is TRBV20-1, the J gene TRBJ1-5, with unresolved D. The V gene's germline CDR1 is DFQATT and CDR2 SNEGSKA (reference sequence). The CDR3 extends over 15 amino acids. The V and J ends lost 1 base and 4 bases respectively, with 14 bases between them.

There are a few counts of this clonotype. The V and J genes are TRBV4-2 and TRBJ1-1; D ambiguous. The CDR3 sequence is 12 residues long. Germline V lookup: CDR1 LGHNA, CDR2 YNFKEQ. Trimming left V 1 base short and J 1 base short, with 1 base between. CDR3 sequence: CASSQANTEAFF. Written as DNA, the CDR3 is TGTGCCAGCAGCCAAGCGAACACTGAAGCTTTCTTT.

This clonotype counts as medium-sized (0.01 to 0.1%). The chain couples TRBV12-3 or TRBV12-4 to TRBJ2-7; perhaps TRBD2 as D (5 bases). This CDR3 is built from 13 residues. V was shortened by 6 bases and J by 2 bases, with 11 bases between the two germline ends. The CDR3 region is CASSHGVTYEQYF. The CDR3 DNA follows: TGTGCCAGCAGCCACGGGGTGACCTACGAGCAGTACTTC.

As to this clonotype: A far larger clone is just one base off, so this is likely a read error. CDR3: CASSPPPGRRSYNEQFF. As DNA, the CDR3 is TGTGCCAGCAGTCCCCCGCCGGGACGGCGCTCCTACAATGAGCAGTTCTTC. This chain uses TRBV6-8 with TRBJ2-1; D is perhaps TRBD1 or TRBD2 (5 bases each). Germline loops: CDR1 MNHGY, CDR2 SAAAGT. The CDR3 totals 17 residues. V lost 5 bases, J lost 0 bases, and 17 bases lay in between.

Turning to this clonotype: It may be a read error: a sequence one base away is much more abundant. The gene calls are TRBV18 and TRBJ2-3, with D possibly being TRBD1 (5 bases). This CDR3 region has 16 residues. Between the trimmed V and J ends, which lost 4 bases and 0 bases, there was a span of 14 bases. Germline CDR1 KGHSH, CDR2 LQKENI. The chain's CDR3 is CASSLFAKGSTDTQYF. Written as DNA, the CDR3 is TGTGCCAGCTCACTATTTGCCAAGGGGAGCACAGATACGCAGTATTTT.

The rearrangement links TRBV14 to TRBJ1-2; 7 bases line up with TRBD1. This CDR3 contains 15 residues. The V gene's germline CDR1 is SGHDN and CDR2 FVKESK. The V segment lost 4 bases and the J segment 0 bases; nucleotides outside the gene matches: 5. The CDR3 reads CASSLDRVSNYGYTF. CDR3 in DNA: TGTGCCAGCAGCCTCGACAGGGTTTCTAACTATGGCTACACCTTC.

V gene TRBV5-1 combines with J gene TRBJ2-3; TRBD1 or TRBD2 may be the D gene (5 bases each). V gave up 5 bases and J gave up 1 base, with 14 bases separating them. The CDR3 length is 15 residues. CDR1 and CDR2 from the germline V gene are SGHRS and YFSETQ. CDR3 sequence: CASRDGGGGTDTQYF. Here the CDR3 DNA reads TGCGCCAGCAGGGATGGGGGTGGAGGCACAGATACGCAGTATTTT.

Only a few counts were recorded for this clonotype. This chain joins TRBV20-1 and TRBJ2-7; the D gene is possibly TRBD2 (5 bases). The CDR3 is 13 residues long. V gave up 5 bases and J gave up 3 bases, with 14 bases separating them. Germline V gives CDR1 DFQATT, CDR2 SNEGSKA (reference sequence). The CDR3 loop is CSARGVVDYEQYF. CDR3 DNA sequence: TGCAGTGCTCGGGGAGTTGTTGACTACGAGCAGTACTTC.

As to this clonotype: This may be a read error, as it is one base from a much larger clone. CDR3: CASSRDTRETQYF. The DNA of the CDR3 is TGTGCCAGCTCCCGGGACACCCGCGAGACCCAGTACTTC. The chain couples TRBV6-2 or TRBV6-3 to TRBJ2-5; D is perhaps TRBD1 (6 bases). The CDR3 has 13 residues. Per the germline V gene, CDR1 is MNHEY and CDR2 is SVGEGT. The germline V and J ends were trimmed by 8 bases and 5 bases, with 15 bases remaining between them.

Points on this clonotype: No conserved phenylalanine or tryptophan is present at the end of the CDR3, so a read error is the likely explanation. The limits of the CDR3 on the DNA are not certain, so only TCRdb's listed CDR3 is given. The J gene is TRBJ2-3, the V gene TRBV10-3; the table names TRBD1, a call not compared with the DNA. Per germline, CDR1 ENHRY and CDR2 SYGVKD. 14 amino acids form the CDR3, both terminal residues included. The CDR3 protein is CAISVGRDADTHYS.

Only a few counts were recorded for this clonotype. The chain couples TRBV11-2 to TRBJ2-7, with 13 nucleotides matching TRBD2. V lost 5 bases to trimming and J lost 4 bases; unmatched junction nucleotides: 11. The CDR3 is 17 residues long. Germline loops: CDR1 SGHAT, CDR2 FQNNGV. CDR3 in amino acids: CASSPGLAGSGFYEQYF. The CDR3 bases are TGTGCCAGCAGCCCGGGACTAGCGGGATCTGGATTTTACGAGCAGTACTTC.

The V call is TRBV12-3 or TRBV12-4, the J call TRBJ2-3; TRBD2 is a possible D gene (6 bases). The germline V and J ends were trimmed by 11 bases and 0 bases, with 12 bases remaining between them. The CDR3 is 13 amino acids. CDR3: CAGISGSTDTQYF. The DNA for the CDR3 is TGTGCCGGCATTAGCGGTAGCACAGATACGCAGTATTTT.

This clonotype has a count of ten or more. The rearrangement joins TRBV5-8 to TRBJ1-2, with D perhaps TRBD1 (6 bases). The CDR3 loop spans 15 amino acids. V was pared by 8 bases and J by 4 bases, with 21 bases between. Looked up from germline, CDR1 is SGHTS and CDR2 is YDEGEE. CDR3 DNA sequence: TGTGCCAGACGGGGGCGGGCAGCCTGGGGCTATGGCTACACCTTC. It is translated as CARRGRAAWGYGYTF.